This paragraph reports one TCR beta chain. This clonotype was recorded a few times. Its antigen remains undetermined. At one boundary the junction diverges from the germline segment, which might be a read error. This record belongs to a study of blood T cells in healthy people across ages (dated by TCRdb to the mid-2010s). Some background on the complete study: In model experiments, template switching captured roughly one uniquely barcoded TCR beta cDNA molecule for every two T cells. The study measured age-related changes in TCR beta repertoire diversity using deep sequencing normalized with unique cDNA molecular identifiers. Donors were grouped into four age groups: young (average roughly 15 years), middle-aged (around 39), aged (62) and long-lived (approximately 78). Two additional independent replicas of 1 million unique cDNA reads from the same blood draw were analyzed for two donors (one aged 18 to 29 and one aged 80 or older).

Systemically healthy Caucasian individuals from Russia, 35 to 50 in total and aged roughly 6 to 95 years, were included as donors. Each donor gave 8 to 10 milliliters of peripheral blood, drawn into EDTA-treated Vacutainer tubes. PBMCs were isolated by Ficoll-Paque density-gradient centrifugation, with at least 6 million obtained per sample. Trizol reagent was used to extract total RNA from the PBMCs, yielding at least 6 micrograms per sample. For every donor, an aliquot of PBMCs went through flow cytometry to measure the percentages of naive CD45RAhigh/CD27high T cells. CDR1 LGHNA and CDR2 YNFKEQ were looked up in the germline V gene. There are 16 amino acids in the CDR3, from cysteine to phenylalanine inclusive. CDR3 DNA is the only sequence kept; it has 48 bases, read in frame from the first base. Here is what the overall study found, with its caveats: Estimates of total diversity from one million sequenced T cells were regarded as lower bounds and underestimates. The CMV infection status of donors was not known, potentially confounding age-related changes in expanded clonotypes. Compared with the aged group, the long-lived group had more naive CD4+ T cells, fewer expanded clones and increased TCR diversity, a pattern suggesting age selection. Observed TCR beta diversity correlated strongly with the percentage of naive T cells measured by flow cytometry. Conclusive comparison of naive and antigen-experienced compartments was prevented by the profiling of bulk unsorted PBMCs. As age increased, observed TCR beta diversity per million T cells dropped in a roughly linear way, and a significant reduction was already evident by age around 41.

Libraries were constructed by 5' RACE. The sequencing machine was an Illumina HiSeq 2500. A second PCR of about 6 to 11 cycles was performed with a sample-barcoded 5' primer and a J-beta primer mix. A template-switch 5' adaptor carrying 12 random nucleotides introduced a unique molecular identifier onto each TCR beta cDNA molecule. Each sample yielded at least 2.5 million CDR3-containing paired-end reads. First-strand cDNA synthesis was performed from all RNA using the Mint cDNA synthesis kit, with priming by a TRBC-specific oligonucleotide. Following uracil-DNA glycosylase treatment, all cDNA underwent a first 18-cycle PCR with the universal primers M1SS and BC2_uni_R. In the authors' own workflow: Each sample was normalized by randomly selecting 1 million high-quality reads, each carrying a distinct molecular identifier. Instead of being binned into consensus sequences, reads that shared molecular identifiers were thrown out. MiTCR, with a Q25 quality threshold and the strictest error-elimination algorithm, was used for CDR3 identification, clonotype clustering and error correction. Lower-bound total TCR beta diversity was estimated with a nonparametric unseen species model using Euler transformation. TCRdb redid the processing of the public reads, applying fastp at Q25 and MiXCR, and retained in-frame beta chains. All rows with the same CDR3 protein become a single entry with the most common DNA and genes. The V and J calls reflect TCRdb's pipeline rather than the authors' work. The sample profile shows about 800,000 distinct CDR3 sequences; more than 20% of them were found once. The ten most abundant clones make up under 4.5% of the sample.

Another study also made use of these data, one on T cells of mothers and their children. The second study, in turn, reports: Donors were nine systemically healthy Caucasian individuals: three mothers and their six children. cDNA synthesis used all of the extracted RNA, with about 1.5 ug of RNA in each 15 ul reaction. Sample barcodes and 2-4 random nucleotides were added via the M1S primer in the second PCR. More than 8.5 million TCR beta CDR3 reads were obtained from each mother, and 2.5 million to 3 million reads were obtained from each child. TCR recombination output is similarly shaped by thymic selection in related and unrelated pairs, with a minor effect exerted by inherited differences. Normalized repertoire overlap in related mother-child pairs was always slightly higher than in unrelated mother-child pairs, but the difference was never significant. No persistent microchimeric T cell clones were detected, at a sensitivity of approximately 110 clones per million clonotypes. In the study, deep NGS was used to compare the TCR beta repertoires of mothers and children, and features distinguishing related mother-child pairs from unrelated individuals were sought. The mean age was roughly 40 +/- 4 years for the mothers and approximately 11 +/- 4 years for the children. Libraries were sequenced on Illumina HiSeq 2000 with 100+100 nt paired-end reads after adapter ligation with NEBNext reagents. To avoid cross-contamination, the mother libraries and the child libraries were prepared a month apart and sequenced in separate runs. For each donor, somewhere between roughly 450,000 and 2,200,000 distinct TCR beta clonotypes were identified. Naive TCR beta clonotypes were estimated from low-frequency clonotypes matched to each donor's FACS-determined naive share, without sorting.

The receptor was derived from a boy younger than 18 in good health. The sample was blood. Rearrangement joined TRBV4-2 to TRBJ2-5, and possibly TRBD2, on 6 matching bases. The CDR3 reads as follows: CVSSQGVRGEKETQYF. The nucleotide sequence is TGTGTCAGCAGCCAAGGGGTTCGCGGGGAGAAAGAGACCCAGTACTTC.